This TCR beta chain is drawn from a study of shared clonotypes between healthy human individuals. Whole-study results and caveats: A few donors showed sharing of approximately 5% of naive CD4 clonotypes.

Germline V gene lookup returns CDR1 MGHDK and CDR2 SYGVNS. The V and J ends lost 5 bases and 0 bases respectively, with 10 bases between them. The CDR3 is 15 residues long. Points on this clone: Its antigen is as yet unknown.

CD4+ cells underwent separation, giving CD45RA+ naive and CD45RA-negative memory subsets. Deep was the level at which the assay was run. Each subset's genomic DNA was split evenly across several immunoSEQ plates. Sequencing was performed with immunoSEQ multiplex PCR; in TCRdb, only in-frame clones are kept and a portion is missing. In the table there are over a million clones, 95% to 97% of which are singletons. Sequencing was performed on naive CD4+ T cells sorted from blood. Regarding subset: CD45RA+ positively selected. This receptor was obtained from a young man in good health. The V gene is TRBV25-1, the J gene TRBJ2-2, with D uncertain. The CDR3 DNA is TGTGCCAGCAGTTTGGAGCTATCGAACACCGGGGAGCTGTTTTTT. This sequence encodes CASSLELSNTGELFF.